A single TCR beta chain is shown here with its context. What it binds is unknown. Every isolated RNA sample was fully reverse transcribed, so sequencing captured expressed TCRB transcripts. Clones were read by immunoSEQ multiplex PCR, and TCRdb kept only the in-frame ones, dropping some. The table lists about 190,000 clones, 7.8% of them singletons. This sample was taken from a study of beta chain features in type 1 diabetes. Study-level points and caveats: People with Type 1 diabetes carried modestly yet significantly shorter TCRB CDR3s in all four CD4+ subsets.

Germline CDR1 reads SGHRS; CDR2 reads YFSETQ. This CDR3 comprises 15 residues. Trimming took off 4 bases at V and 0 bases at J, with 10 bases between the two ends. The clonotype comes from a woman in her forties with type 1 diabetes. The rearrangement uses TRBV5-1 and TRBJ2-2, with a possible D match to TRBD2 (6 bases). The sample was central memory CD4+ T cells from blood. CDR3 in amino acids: CASSVGGSNTGELFF. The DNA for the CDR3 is TGCGCCAGCAGCGTCGGAGGGTCGAACACCGGGGAGCTGTTTTTT.